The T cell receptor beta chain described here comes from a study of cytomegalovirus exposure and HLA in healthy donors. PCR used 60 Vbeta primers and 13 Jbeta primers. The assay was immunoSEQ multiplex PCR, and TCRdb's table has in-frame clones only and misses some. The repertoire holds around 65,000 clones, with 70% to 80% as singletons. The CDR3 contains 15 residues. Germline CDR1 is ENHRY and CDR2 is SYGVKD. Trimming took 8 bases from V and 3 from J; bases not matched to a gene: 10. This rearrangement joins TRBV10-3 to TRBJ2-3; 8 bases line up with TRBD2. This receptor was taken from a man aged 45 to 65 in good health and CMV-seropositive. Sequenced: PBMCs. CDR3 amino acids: CAIGVAGLGTDTQYF. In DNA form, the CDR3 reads TGTGCCATCGGGGTAGCGGGACTCGGTACAGATACGCAGTATTTT.